The sequence of this TCR beta chain was determined in a study of T cells after yellow fever vaccination (dated by TCRdb to the late 2010s). Broadly, across the study: The SMART-Seq v4 Ultra Low Input RNA kit was used to prepare libraries from fractions with low cell numbers. To follow T-cell clones before and after primary and booster YFV17D yellow fever vaccination, bulk TCR alpha and beta repertoires were sequenced over time. The cohort comprised two healthy male donors, one aged 18 to 29 and one aged 30 to 40 years. Blood was collected at multiple timepoints before and after primary and secondary immunization, and bulk PBMC replicates and cell subsets were isolated. The investigation overall reported the following: The study included only two donors, which limits how far the findings can be generalized. Most clones expanded after primary vaccination (almost 97% of CD4 and 80% to 90% of CD8) were re-detected after the booster, suggesting that broad memory maintenance occurred. A small share of clonotypes occurred in both CD4 and CD8 compartments, likely arising from convergent recombination. The secondary T-cell response was found to be weaker but faster than the primary response, with a peak reached on day 5 rather than on day 15. Computational filtering was needed because FACS-sorted repertoires could contain abundant contaminating clonotypes from the bulk population.

This clonotype has a count of ten or more. Its antigen remains unidentified. No base quality information exists; no much larger clone differs at one position. The sample's treatment or condition label is to be understood as: live attenuated yellow fever vaccine strain. A standard Ficoll-Paque protocol was used to isolate PBMCs from peripheral blood. Dynabeads CD4 and CD8 positive selection kits were used to isolate the CD4 and CD8 T-cell fractions. TriZol was used to extract RNA from bulk PBMCs, from CD4 and CD8 fractions, and from dextramer-positive and dextramer-negative fractions. Inclusive of the bounding cysteine and phenylalanine, the CDR3 is 14 residues long. Only CDR3 DNA remains: 42 bases, in frame from the first base. V loses 5 bases, J loses 8 bases, and the germline ends lie 17 bases apart. Sequencing was performed on an Illumina NovaSeq 6000. TCR cDNA was synthesized by 5'RACE template switching, which introduced a universal primer site and unique molecular identifiers. Priming of cDNA synthesis was performed from both the TCR alpha and TCR beta constant segments. Library amplification involved two PCR steps, and the second step added sample barcodes and sequencing adapters. Sequencing of libraries was done on Illumina HiSeq 2500 (2x100 bp) or NovaSeq (2x150 bp). Under the source paper's analysis protocol: MIGEC handled demultiplexing of reads and collapsing into UMI consensus sequences, while MiXCR performed V(D)J alignment. Vaccine-responding clonotypes were identified with edgeR using replicate PBMC samples, with FDR below 0.01 and a log2 fold change above 5 up to day 15 being required. Each bulk clonotype was labeled CD4 or CD8 based on which sequenced repertoire, CD4 or CD8, contained the clonotype at higher abundance. TCRdb trimmed the raw reads at Q25, called clones with MiXCR and kept productive beta chains. All rows with the same CDR3 protein become a single entry with the most common DNA and genes. For this entry, the V and J calls and clone size follow TCRdb and not the study's own pipeline. The sample table contains about 320,000 distinct CDR3 sequences; only one count was recorded for around a tenth of them. Together, the top ten hold approximately 3.3% of the sample.

The origin of this receptor is a man aged 18 to 29 who received the YFV17D yellow fever vaccine. The chain links TRBV12-3 or TRBV12-4 with TRBJ2-3, with TRBD2 as a weak D call on 5 bases. Sequenced here: CD4+ T cells sorted from PBMCs, sampled 45 days after the yellow fever booster vaccination. The CDR3: CASSPLGGRGTQYF. In nucleotides, the sequence is TGTGCCAGCAGTCCCCTGGGCGGGCGCGGTACGCAGTATTTT.